Presented here are 21 T cell receptor beta chains from one specimen sequenced in a study of cytomegalovirus exposure and HLA in healthy donors. Primers: 60 Vbeta forward and 13 Jbeta reverse. Here immunoSEQ multiplex PCR was the method, and the copy in TCRdb shows in-frame clones only, minus some. The table has some 71,000 clones, approximately 70% seen once; the top ten hold roughly 9.7%. The sample was PBMCs. These receptors were obtained from a woman between 45 and 65 years old in good health and CMV-seropositive.

The chain recombines TRBV5-1 with TRBJ2-2; the D gene is possibly TRBD1 (5 bases). Per the germline V gene, CDR1 is SGHRS and CDR2 is YFSETQ. Trimming left V 4 bases short and J 1 base short, with 11 bases between. This CDR3 has 15 residues. The CDR3 DNA is TGCGCCAGCAGCCCGTGGGGCGGGAACACCGGGGAGCTGTTTTTT. Translating gives CASSPWGGNTGELFF.

This clone was recorded once. The V gene is TRBV28, the J gene TRBJ1-3; D unresolved. The ends were cut back, 6 bases at V and 5 bases at J, with 20 bases in the middle. CDR1 is MDHEN and CDR2 is SYDVKM in the germline V gene. The CDR3 contains 16 residues. As DNA, the CDR3 is TGTGCCAGCAGACTCGGGGTTAATACTGGAAGAAACACCATATATTTT. It codes for CASRLGVNTGRNTIYF.

The genes are TRBV5-1 and TRBJ2-1; 8 bases are a match to TRBD1. V trimming: 3 bases; J trimming: 4 bases; junction bases outside the gene matches: 3. The CDR3 consists of 14 residues. The germline V gene has CDR1 SGHRS and CDR2 YFSETQ. CDR3 amino acids: CASSSGGSYNEQFF. In DNA, the CDR3 is TGCGCCAGCAGCTCAGGGGGCTCATACAATGAGCAGTTCTTC.

V gene TRBV7-9 combines with J gene TRBJ2-3, with no clear D. This CDR3 has 14 amino acids. Germline V gene data show CDR1 as SEHNR and CDR2 as FQNEAQ (reference sequence). The V end lost 10 bases, the J end lost 0 bases, and 14 bases lay between the germline ends. This CDR3 reads CATRLLQSTDTQYF. CDR3 bases: TGTGCCACGCGGTTGCTTCAAAGCACAGATACGCAGTATTTT.

The chain recombines TRBV6-5 with TRBJ2-1, with 10 bases aligning to TRBD2. Germline-derived CDR1 and CDR2 are MNHEY and SVGAGI. This CDR3 is built from 16 residues. V lost 0 bases to trimming and J lost 8 bases; unmatched junction nucleotides: 7. Here the CDR3 DNA reads TGTGCCAGCAGTTACTCGACGGCTAGCGGGAGATATGAGCAGTTCTTC. Translating it yields CASSYSTASGRYEQFF.

The J gene is TRBJ2-7, the V gene TRBV28; D is perhaps TRBD2 (6 bases). The CDR3 sequence is 14 residues long. Trimming took 2 bases from V and 0 from J, leaving 8 bases between them. In germline, CDR1 is MDHEN, CDR2 SYDVKM. CDR3 in amino acids: CASSLVAVSYEQYF. Here the CDR3 DNA reads TGTGCCAGCAGTTTAGTAGCGGTCTCCTACGAGCAGTACTTC.

By frequency in the sample, this clone is medium-sized (0.01 to 0.1%). The rearrangement links TRBV4-3 to TRBJ1-1, with 7 bases that match TRBD1. V lost 0 bases, J lost 2 bases, and 9 bases stayed unmatched. Germline CDR1 reads LGHNA; CDR2 reads YSLEER. The CDR3 consists of 17 residues. CDR3 bases: TGCGCCAGCAGCCAAGATCCCCCCACAGGGGTTAACACTGAAGCTTTCTTT. Its protein product is CASSQDPPTGVNTEAFF.

This chain uses TRBV30 with TRBJ2-7; D might be TRBD2 (5 bases). The V and J ends lost 1 base and 7 bases respectively, with 8 bases between them. CDR1 is GTSNPN, CDR2 SVGIG, per germline (reference sequence). The CDR3 loop spans 11 amino acids. CDR3 coding DNA: TGTGCCTGGAGTGATCCGGGGGAGCAGTACTTC. This codes for CAWSDPGEQYF.

The J gene is TRBJ2-1, the V gene TRBV19; maybe TRBD1 (6 bases). This CDR3 spans 14 amino acids. The ends were cut back, 9 bases at V and 7 bases at J, with 19 bases in the middle. CDR1 is LNHDA, CDR2 SQIVND, per germline (reference sequence). The CDR3, as DNA: TGTGCCAGCGGAATAGAAGGGGGAGTTAATGAGCAGTTCTTC. Protein product: CASGIEGGVNEQFF.

The CDR3 reads CASSLTGVGQGDSPLHF. For the CDR3, the DNA is TGTGCCAGCAGCTTAACTGGCGTGGGACAGGGGGATTCACCCCTCCACTTT. The rearrangement links TRBV7-9 to TRBJ1-6; 11 bases match TRBD1. The CDR3 totals 17 residues. The germline V gene encodes CDR1 SEHNR and CDR2 FQNEAQ (reference sequence). The V gene end was trimmed by 2 bases and the J gene end by 8 bases; junction bases not matched to a gene: 8.

There are a few counts of this clone. The gene calls are TRBV6-5 and TRBJ2-2, with D hard to call. V lost 2 bases, J lost 1 base, and 2 bases lay in between. Germline V lookup: CDR1 MNHEY, CDR2 SVGAGI. CDR3 length: 13 residues. This chain's CDR3 is CASSYQNTGELFF. The DNA of the CDR3 is TGTGCCAGCAGTTACCAGAACACCGGGGAGCTGTTTTTT.

The rearrangement links TRBV9 to TRBJ1-3, with D unclear. V lost 4 bases, J lost 7 bases, and 24 bases lay in between. This CDR3 has 17 residues. Germline V gene sequence: CDR1 SGDLS, CDR2 YYNGEE. Here the CDR3 reads CASSPTLRRGFGNTIYF. The CDR3 region has the DNA TGTGCCAGCAGCCCCACTCTCAGGCGAGGGTTTGGGAACACCATATATTTT.

This chain links TRBV5-4 with TRBJ1-6; D not resolved. The V gene's germline CDR1 is SGHNT and CDR2 YYREEE (reference sequence). CDR3 size: 15 residues. The V end lost 1 base, the J end lost 5 bases, and 10 bases lay between the germline ends. The CDR3 bases are TGTGCCAGCAGCTTGTGGGCCTCGAATAATTCACCCCTCCACTTT. Protein product: CASSLWASNNSPLHF.

There are a few counts of this clone. The chain is built from TRBV15 and TRBJ1-3, with D hard to call. The CDR3 has 17 residues. Germline V gene lookup returns CDR1 LNHNV and CDR2 YYDKDF (reference sequence). Deletions cut 3 bases from V and 0 bases from J, with 15 bases between. Here the CDR3 DNA reads TGTGCCACCAGCAGGGGAAGGACGGGAGGCTCTGGAAACACCATATATTTT. It specifies CATSRGRTGGSGNTIYF.

In this sample, this clone turned up a few times. The chain carries TRBV29-1 and TRBJ2-1; 14 nucleotides agree with TRBD2. Germline V gene data show CDR1 as SQVTM and CDR2 as ANQGSEA. The CDR3 covers 13 residues. V was pared by 7 bases and J by 6 bases, with 2 bases of the junction left unmatched. As DNA, the CDR3 is TGCAGCGGTGGGACTAGCGGGAGCAATGAGCAGTTCTTC. It is translated as CSGGTSGSNEQFF.

The rearrangement links TRBV4-2 to TRBJ2-2; D might be TRBD2 (6 bases). Trimming cost V 0 bases and J 4 bases, with 12 bases left between them. Germline lookup yields CDR1 LGHNA and CDR2 YNFKEQ. This CDR3 has 16 residues. The CDR3 DNA reads as TGTGCCAGCAGCCAAGACCATTCGGGGGTCACCGGGGAGCTGTTTTTT. Amino acids: CASSQDHSGVTGELFF.

The chain uses TRBV15 and TRBJ2-3, with 15 bases aligning to TRBD2. V shed 3 bases and J 11 bases; nucleotides not matched to a gene: 6. The CDR3 loop spans 15 amino acids. Germline-derived CDR1 and CDR2 are LNHNV and YYDKDF (reference sequence). CDR3 coding DNA: TGTGCCACCAGCAGGTGGACTAGCGGGGGGGAACTGCAGTATTTT. Residues: CATSRWTSGGELQYF. The variable domain in full, with the rest retrieved from reference TRBV15 and TRBJ2-3, is DAMVIQNPRYQVTQFGKPVTLSCSQTLNHNVMYWYQQKSSQAPKLLFHYYDKDFNNEADTPDNFQSRRPNTSFCFLDIRSPGLGDTAMYLCATSRWTSGGELQYFGPGTRLTVL.

The V gene is TRBV5-1, the J gene TRBJ2-7; TRBD2 matches 12 bases. There are 16 residues in the CDR3. With V trimmed by 0 bases and J by 6 bases, 7 bases remained unmatched. The germline V gene has CDR1 SGHRS and CDR2 YFSETQ. The CDR3 DNA reads as TGCGCCAGCAGCTTGGCTCGGACTAGCGGGACCTCCGAGCAGTACTTC. Residues: CASSLARTSGTSEQYF.

The chain uses TRBV9 and TRBJ2-1, with TRBD1 matching over 8 bases. The ends lost 0 bases at V and 4 bases at J; junction bases unmatched: 18. The CDR3 consists of 20 residues. CDR1 is SGDLS and CDR2 is YYNGEE in the germline V gene. CDR3 loop: CASSVGLLDREVFRYNEQFF. Here the CDR3 DNA reads TGTGCCAGCAGCGTAGGTCTCTTGGACAGGGAAGTATTCCGATACAATGAGCAGTTCTTC.

This chain links TRBV11-3 with TRBJ2-3; 9 nucleotides agree with TRBD2. With 1 base clipped from V and 4 bases from J, the junction kept 0 bases outside the gene matches. CDR1 is SGHNT and CDR2 is YENEEA in the germline V gene. The CDR3 sequence is 14 residues long. The CDR3 loop is CASSLGLAADTQYF. In DNA form, the CDR3 reads TGTGCCAGCAGCTTAGGACTAGCGGCAGATACGCAGTATTTT.

V and J are TRBV10-2 and TRBJ2-1; perhaps TRBD1 as D (5 bases). CDR3 size: 13 residues. The germline V gene has CDR1 WSHSY and CDR2 SAAADI. V lost 6 bases to trimming and J lost 4 bases, with 10 bases between them. CDR3 sequence reads: CASRARQYNEQFF. The CDR3 region has the DNA TGCGCCAGCAGAGCAAGACAGTACAATGAGCAGTTCTTC.